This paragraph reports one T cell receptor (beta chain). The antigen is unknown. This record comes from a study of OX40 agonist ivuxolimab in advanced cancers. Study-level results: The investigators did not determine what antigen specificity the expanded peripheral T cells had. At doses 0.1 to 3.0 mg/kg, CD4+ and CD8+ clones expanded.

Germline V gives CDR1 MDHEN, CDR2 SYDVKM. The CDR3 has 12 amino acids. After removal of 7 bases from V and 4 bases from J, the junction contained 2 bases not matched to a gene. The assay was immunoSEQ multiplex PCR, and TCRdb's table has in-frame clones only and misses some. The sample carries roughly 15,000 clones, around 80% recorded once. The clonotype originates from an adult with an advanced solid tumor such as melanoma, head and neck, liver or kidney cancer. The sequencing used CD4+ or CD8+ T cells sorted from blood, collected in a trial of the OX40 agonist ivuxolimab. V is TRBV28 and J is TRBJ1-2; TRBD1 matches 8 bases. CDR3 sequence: CASKTGGYGYTF. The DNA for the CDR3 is TGTGCCAGCAAAACAGGGGGCTATGGCTACACCTTC.